The TCR beta chain under discussion was sequenced for a study of blood T cells in healthy people across ages. General study points: Comparison with aged donors showed that long-lived donors had more naive CD4+ cells and higher diversity.

The use of a sample-barcoded 5' primer and a J-beta primer mix characterized a second PCR of roughly 6 to 11 cycles. Paired-end reads containing CDR3 totaled no fewer than 3 million for each sample. In TCRdb, the 5' RACE reads were re-called with MiXCR into one record per CDR3 protein. The sample includes about 780,000 distinct CDR3 sequences, more than 35% of them seen just once. Trimming removed 4 bases at V and 4 bases at J, with 13 bases between. The CDR3 runs to 13 residues. CDR1 is SQVTM and CDR2 is ANQGSEA in the germline V gene. This clonotype showed up many times. Its antigen is unknown. The sequence was obtained from an elderly man in good health. The V gene is TRBV29-1, the J gene TRBJ2-5; no clear D. What was sequenced was blood. CDR3 in amino acids: CSVASTARETQYF. The CDR3, as DNA: TGCAGCGTTGCCTCGACGGCCCGAGAGACCCAGTACTTC. The full variable domain, rest sourced from reference TRBV29-1 and TRBJ2-5, is SAVISQKPSRDICQRGTSLTIQCQVDSQVTMMFWYRQQPGQSLTLIATANQGSEATYESGFVIDKFPISRPNLTFSTLTVSNMSPEDSSIYLCSVASTARETQYFGPGTRLLVL.